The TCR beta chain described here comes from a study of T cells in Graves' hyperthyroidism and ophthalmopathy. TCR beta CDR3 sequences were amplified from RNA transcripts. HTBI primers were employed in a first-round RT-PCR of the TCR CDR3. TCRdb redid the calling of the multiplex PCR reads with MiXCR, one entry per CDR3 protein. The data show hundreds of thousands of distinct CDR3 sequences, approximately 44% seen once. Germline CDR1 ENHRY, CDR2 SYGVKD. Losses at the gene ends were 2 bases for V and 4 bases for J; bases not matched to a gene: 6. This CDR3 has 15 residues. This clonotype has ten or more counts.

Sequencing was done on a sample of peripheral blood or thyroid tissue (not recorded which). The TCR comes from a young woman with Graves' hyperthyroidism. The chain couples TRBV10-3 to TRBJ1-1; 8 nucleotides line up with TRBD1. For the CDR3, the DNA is TGTGCCATCAGTGAGGCTGACAGGGGTGGCACTGAAGCTTTCTTT. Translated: CAISEADRGGTEAFF.